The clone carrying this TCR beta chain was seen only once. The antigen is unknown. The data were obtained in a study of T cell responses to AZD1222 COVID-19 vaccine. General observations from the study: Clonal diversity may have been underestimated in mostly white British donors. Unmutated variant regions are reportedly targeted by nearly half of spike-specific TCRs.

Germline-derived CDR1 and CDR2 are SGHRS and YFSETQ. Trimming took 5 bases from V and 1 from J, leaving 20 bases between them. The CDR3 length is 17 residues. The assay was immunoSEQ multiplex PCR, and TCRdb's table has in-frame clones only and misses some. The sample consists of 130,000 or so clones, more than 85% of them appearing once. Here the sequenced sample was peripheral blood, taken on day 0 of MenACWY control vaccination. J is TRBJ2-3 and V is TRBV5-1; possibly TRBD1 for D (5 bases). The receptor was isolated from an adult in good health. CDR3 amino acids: CASRNAPGFSGTDTQYF. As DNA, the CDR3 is TGCGCCAGCAGGAACGCCCCAGGGTTTTCGGGCACAGATACGCAGTATTTT.